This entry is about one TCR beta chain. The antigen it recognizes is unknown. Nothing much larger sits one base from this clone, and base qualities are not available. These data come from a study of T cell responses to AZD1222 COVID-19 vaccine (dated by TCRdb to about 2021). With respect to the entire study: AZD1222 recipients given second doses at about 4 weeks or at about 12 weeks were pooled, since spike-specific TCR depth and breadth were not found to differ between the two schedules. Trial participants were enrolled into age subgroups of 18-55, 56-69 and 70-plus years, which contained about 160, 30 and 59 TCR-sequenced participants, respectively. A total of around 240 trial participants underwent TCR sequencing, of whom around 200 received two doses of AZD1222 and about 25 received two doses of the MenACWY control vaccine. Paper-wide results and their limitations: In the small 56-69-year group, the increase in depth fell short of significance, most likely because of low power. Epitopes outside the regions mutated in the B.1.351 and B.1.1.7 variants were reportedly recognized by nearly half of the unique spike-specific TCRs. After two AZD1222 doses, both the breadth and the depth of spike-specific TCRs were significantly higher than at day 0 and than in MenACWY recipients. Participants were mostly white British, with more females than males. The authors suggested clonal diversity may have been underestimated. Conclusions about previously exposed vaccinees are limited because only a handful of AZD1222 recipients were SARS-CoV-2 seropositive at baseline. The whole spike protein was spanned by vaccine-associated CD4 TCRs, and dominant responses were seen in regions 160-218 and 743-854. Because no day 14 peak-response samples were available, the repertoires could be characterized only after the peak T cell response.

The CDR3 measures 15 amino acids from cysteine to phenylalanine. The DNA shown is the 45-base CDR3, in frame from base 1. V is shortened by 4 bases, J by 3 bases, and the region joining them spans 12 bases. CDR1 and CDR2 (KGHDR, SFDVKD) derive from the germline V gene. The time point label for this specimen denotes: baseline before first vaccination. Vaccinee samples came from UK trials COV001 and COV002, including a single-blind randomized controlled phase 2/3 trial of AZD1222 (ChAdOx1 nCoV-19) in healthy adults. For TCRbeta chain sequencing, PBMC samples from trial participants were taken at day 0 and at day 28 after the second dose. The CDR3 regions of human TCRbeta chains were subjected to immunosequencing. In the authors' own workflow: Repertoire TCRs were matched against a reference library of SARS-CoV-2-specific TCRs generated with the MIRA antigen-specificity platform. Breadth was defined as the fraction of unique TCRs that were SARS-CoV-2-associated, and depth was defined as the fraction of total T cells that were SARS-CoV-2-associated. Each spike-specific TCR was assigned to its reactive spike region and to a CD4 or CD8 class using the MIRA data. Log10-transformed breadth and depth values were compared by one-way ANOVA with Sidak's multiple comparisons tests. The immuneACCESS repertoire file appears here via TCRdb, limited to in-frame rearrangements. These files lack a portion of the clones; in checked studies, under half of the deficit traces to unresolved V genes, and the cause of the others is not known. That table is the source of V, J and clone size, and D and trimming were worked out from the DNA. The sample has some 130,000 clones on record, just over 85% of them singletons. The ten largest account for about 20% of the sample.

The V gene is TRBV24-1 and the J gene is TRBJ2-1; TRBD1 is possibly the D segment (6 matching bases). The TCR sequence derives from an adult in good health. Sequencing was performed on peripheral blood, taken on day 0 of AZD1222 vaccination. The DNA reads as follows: TGTGCCACCAGTGACCGCGGCAGGGGCTACAATGAGCAGTTCTTC. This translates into CATSDRGRGYNEQFF.